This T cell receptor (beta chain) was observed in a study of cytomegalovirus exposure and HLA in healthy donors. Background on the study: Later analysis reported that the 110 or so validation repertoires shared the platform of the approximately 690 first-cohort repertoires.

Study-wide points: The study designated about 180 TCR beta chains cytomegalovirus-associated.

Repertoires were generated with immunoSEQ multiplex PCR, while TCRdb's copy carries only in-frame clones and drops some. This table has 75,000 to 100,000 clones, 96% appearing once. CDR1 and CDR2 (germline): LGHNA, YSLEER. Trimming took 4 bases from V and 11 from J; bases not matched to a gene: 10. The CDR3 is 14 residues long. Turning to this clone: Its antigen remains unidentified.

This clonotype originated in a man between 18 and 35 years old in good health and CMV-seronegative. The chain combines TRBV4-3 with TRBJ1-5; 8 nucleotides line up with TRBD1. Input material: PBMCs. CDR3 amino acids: CASSLRTGSGAQHF. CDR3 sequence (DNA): TGCGCCAGCAGCCTCCGGACAGGGAGTGGTGCCCAGCATTTT.